This record covers a single TCR beta chain. Its antigen is undetermined. The germline gives CDR1 MNHNS, CDR2 SASEGT. This CDR3 has 16 residues. The ends were cut back, 0 bases at V and 0 bases at J, with 10 bases in the middle. These data originate in a study of cytomegalovirus exposure and HLA in healthy donors. General observations from the study: Most of the TCR beta V segments (in an earlier analysis) were productive either about 87% or about 30% of the time. A later look showed TCR association rates differing by HLA locus, highest for DRB1 and lowest for HLA-C. Information on immune exposure was restricted to one variable (CMV serostatus).

This PCR relied on a set of 60 Vbeta primers and 13 Jbeta primers. Measured with immunoSEQ multiplex PCR; TCRdb has only the in-frame clones, and not every one. The profile shows more than 75,000 clones, 70% to 80% of them singletons. The source is a middle-aged woman in good health and CMV-seropositive. The chain couples TRBV6-1 to TRBJ2-3; D perhaps matches TRBD2 (7 bases). Sequencing used PBMCs. CDR3 bases: TGTGCCAGCAGTGAAGCGGGGGGGCCTAGCACAGATACGCAGTATTTT. Translation gives CASSEAGGPSTDTQYF.